By its share, the clone carrying this TCR beta chain is medium-sized. Amplification of TCR beta used genomic DNA extracted from peripheral blood. TRB rearrangements spanning V, D and J were amplified using mixed TRB-A/B primers. TCRdb re-called the multiplex PCR reads through MiXCR, storing one row per CDR3 protein. The data contain some 4,300 distinct CDR3 sequences, more than 20% of them seen just once; the ten biggest clones take up about 14%. The data were obtained in a study of T cell repertoires in aging, cancer and after chemotherapy. Overall study context: Pre- and post-chemotherapy samples were paired from glioblastoma patients treated with temozolomide-based therapy.

V was trimmed by 5 bases and J by 3 bases, leaving 17 bases between them. CDR1 and CDR2 from the germline V gene are MNHEY and SMNVEV (reference sequence). This CDR3 region has 15 residues. The clonotype originates from a human donor with a solid tumor. This chain uses TRBV27 with TRBJ2-7; no firm D call. Sequencing input: blood. For the CDR3, the DNA is TGTGCCAGCAGTGAAGAAGGCCTAGGGTTCTACGAGCAGTACTTC. It specifies CASSEEGLGFYEQYF.